This TCR beta chain was identified in a study of blood T cell repertoires in COVID-19. As for the study in general: Sources were T cells, B-cell-depleted T cells, or PBMCs; the material itself was cDNA or gDNA.

The table came from immunoSEQ multiplex PCR; TCRdb's copy has only in-frame clones and leaves some out. The table includes around 150,000 clones, roughly 79% detected once. This receptor was obtained from a man aged 50 or older with active or convalescent COVID-19. The sequenced sample was peripheral blood.

DNA of the CDR3: TGTGCCAGCAGCTTAACTGGGGACAGGTGGTACGAGCAGTACTTC. It encodes CASSLTGDRWYEQYF. The gene calls are TRBV7-3 and TRBJ2-7; the match to TRBD1 covers 8 bases. Germline V lookup: CDR1 SGHTA, CDR2 FQGTGA. V gave up 0 bases and J gave up 4 bases; unmatched junction bases: 5. The CDR3 is 15 amino acids.